These 15 T cell receptor beta chains were all obtained from the same sample, sequenced in a study of Graves' ophthalmopathy and Graves' hyperthyroidism. The sequenced template was RNA, covering the TCR beta CDR3 region. HTBI primers were employed in first-round RT-PCR, then a second-round multiplex PCR followed. TCRdb independently ran MiXCR on the multiplex PCR reads; one entry per CDR3 protein. The sample carries 500,000 to 800,000 distinct CDR3 sequences, just over 40% recorded once. Specimen: peripheral blood. The receptor set was obtained from an adult man with Graves' ophthalmopathy.

This clonotype has ten or more counts. J is TRBJ2-7 and V is TRBV10-3; D not certain. The germline V gene has CDR1 ENHRY and CDR2 SYGVKD. V lost 10 bases, J lost 3 bases, and 16 bases lay in between. The CDR3 consists of 13 residues. For the CDR3, the DNA is TGTGCCAGCCGGCCGGATAATGGCTACGAGCAGTACTTC. It specifies CASRPDNGYEQYF.

This clonotype was counted at least ten times. This chain uses TRBV6-1 with TRBJ1-3; no firm D call. The germline CDR1 and CDR2 sequences are MNHNS and SASEGT. Trimming pared 8 bases from V and 0 bases from J, leaving 11 bases between. This CDR3 has 14 residues. CDR3 in amino acids: CASVGHSSGNTIYF. The CDR3 region has the DNA TGTGCCAGCGTGGGTCATAGCTCTGGAAACACCATATATTTT.

This clonotype came up a few times. The chain combines TRBV6-1 with TRBJ1-1, with D uncertain. Trimming took 7 bases from V and 0 from J, leaving 12 bases between them. Germline V gives CDR1 MNHNS, CDR2 SASEGT. The CDR3 extends over 14 amino acids. In DNA, the CDR3 is TGTGCCAGCATCCGGGCTTCGATGAACACTGAAGCTTTCTTT. This gives the protein CASIRASMNTEAFF.

The V and J genes are TRBV19 and TRBJ2-2; the D gene is possibly TRBD1 (5 bases). This CDR3 region has 14 residues. Germline values: CDR1 LNHDA, CDR2 SQIVND (reference sequence). The V gene lost 9 bases and the J gene lost 1 base, with 12 bases spanning the gap. The chain's CDR3 is CASSAGQNTGELFF. The CDR3 nucleotides read TGTGCCAGCAGCGCCGGACAGAACACCGGGGAGCTGTTTTTT.

This clonotype showed up just a few times. V and J are TRBV5-1 and TRBJ2-5; 8 bases are shared with TRBD1. Germline V gives CDR1 SGHRS, CDR2 YFSETQ. The CDR3 runs to 16 residues. The ends lost 4 bases at V and 5 bases at J; junction bases unmatched: 13. The CDR3 here is CASSPSLDRVRETQYF. Written as DNA, the CDR3 is TGCGCCAGCAGCCCATCCCTGGACAGGGTCAGGGAGACCCAGTACTTC.

The sample holds a few counts of this clonotype. The V and J genes are TRBV6-6 and TRBJ1-5, with D perhaps TRBD1 (6 bases). From germline, CDR1 is MNHNY and CDR2 SVGAGI (reference sequence). V was shortened by 6 bases and J by 0 bases, with 12 bases between the two germline ends. The CDR3 runs to 15 residues. The CDR3 DNA sequence: TGTGCCAGCAGAGAACAGGGTTATAGCAATCAGCCCCAGCATTTT. This encodes CASREQGYSNQPQHF.

On this clonotype: Given a much more abundant clone one base away, this may be a read error. The rearrangement links TRBV15 to TRBJ2-7; perhaps TRBD2 as D (5 bases). The CDR3 has 14 amino acids. CDR1 is LNHNV, CDR2 YYDKDF, per germline (reference sequence). DNA of the CDR3: TGTGTCACCAGCAGAGAACTAGGCATCGACGAGCAGTACTTC. It specifies CVTSRELGIDEQYF.

This clonotype appeared many times. The CDR3 here is CASSLFRTDETQYF. Here the CDR3 DNA reads TGCGCCAGCAGCTTGTTCAGAACAGACGAGACCCAGTACTTC. V gene TRBV5-1 combines with J gene TRBJ2-5; D is unclear. This CDR3 comprises 14 residues. Per germline, CDR1 SGHRS and CDR2 YFSETQ. V was shortened by 1 base and J by 5 bases, with 12 bases between the two germline ends.

This clonotype was observed at least ten times. The CDR3 loop reads CASSGGQGDSPLHF. CDR3 coding DNA: TGCGCCAGCAGCGGGGGACAGGGAGATTCACCCCTCCACTTT. The chain couples TRBV5-1 to TRBJ1-6, with 9 bases fitting TRBD1. V trimming: 4 bases; J trimming: 8 bases; junction bases outside the gene matches: 4. The CDR3 is 14 residues long. Germline loops: CDR1 SGHRS, CDR2 YFSETQ.

The genes are TRBV7-3 and TRBJ2-1; 7 bases match TRBD1. Trimming took 0 bases from V and 6 from J; bases not matched to a gene: 8. The CDR3 extends over 16 amino acids. Germline lookup yields CDR1 SGHTA and CDR2 FQGTGA. CDR3 loop: CASSLTFETGLNEQFF. As DNA, the CDR3 is TGTGCCAGCAGCTTAACGTTTGAGACAGGGCTCAATGAGCAGTTCTTC.

This CDR3 reads CASSRGTDEAFF. CDR3 coding DNA: TGTGCCAGCAGCCGAGGGACAGATGAAGCTTTCTTT. The chain combines TRBV12-3 or TRBV12-4 with TRBJ1-1; TRBD1 agrees at 7 bases. V shed 6 bases and J 7 bases; nucleotides not matched to a gene: 5. CDR3 length: 12 amino acids.

This clonotype came up many times. The chain carries TRBV2 and TRBJ1-5; D is ambiguous. The CDR3 runs 13 residues. Germline CDR1 is SNHLY and CDR2 is FYNNEI. V shed 6 bases and J shed 0 bases, with 6 bases lying between them. CDR3 sequence reads: CASREHSNQPQHF. The CDR3 DNA reads as TGTGCCAGCAGGGAACATAGCAATCAGCCCCAGCATTTT.

This clonotype occurred many times. V gene TRBV2 combines with J gene TRBJ2-7; TRBD2 aligns across 7 bases. The CDR3 contains 14 residues. Germline V gives CDR1 SNHLY, CDR2 FYNNEI. Unmatched junction bases numbered 5, after V lost 6 bases and J lost 0 bases. In DNA form, the CDR3 reads TGTGCCAGCAGGGGACTACCGCCCTCCTACGAGCAGTACTTC. Translating it yields CASRGLPPSYEQYF.

The gene calls are TRBV9 and TRBJ1-2; D is possibly TRBD1 (5 bases). The CDR3 length is 15 residues. Per germline, CDR1 SGDLS and CDR2 YYNGEE. V lost 7 bases, J lost 4 bases, and 20 bases lay in between. The CDR3 nucleotides read TGTGCCAGCTCACCACCGGCCAGGGTGGGCTATGGCTACACCTTC. Its protein is CASSPPARVGYGYTF.

This chain links TRBV11-3 with TRBJ2-2, with D possibly matching TRBD1 (5 bases). Trimming took off 1 base at V and 9 bases at J, with 6 bases between the two ends. The CDR3 has 12 residues. The germline gives CDR1 SGHNT, CDR2 YENEEA. DNA for the CDR3: TGTGCCAGCAGCTTAGTGGGGCGGGAGCTGTTTTTT. Translated, it gives CASSLVGRELFF.